This entry concerns a single TCR beta chain. This sample was taken from a study of T cell responses to AZD1222 COVID-19 vaccine. Clones were sequenced by immunoSEQ multiplex PCR, and TCRdb holds only the in-frame ones, with some missing. Seen here are about 120,000 clones, 85% to 90% observed once, and the top ten hold more than 7.5%. CDR1 and CDR2 from the germline V gene are LNHDA and SQIVND (reference sequence). CDR3 length equals 16 residues. The J segment lost 9 bases and the V segment lost 1 base, leaving 10 bases of the junction unmatched. The chain couples TRBV19 to TRBJ1-5; 9 bases agree with TRBD1. The sequencing here drew on peripheral blood, taken on day 0 of AZD1222 vaccination. The TCR was taken from an adult in good health. The CDR3 protein is CASSIARGTGLRPQHF. CDR3 bases: TGTGCCAGTAGTATAGCCCGGGGGACAGGGTTGCGGCCCCAGCATTTT.